The entry below gives a single T cell receptor (beta chain) sequence along with its context. The data were taken from a study of blood T cell repertoires in COVID-19. About the research overall: The analysed material was cDNA or gDNA that came from T cells, B-cell-depleted T cells, or PBMCs.

Germline values: CDR1 SGHAT, CDR2 FQNNGV. This CDR3 has 14 amino acids. Trimming removed 5 bases at V and 0 bases at J, with 8 bases between. In the original processing: Amplified reference gene primers provided the basis for estimating nucleated cell counts. Assay: immunoSEQ multiplex PCR; the TCRdb copy retains only in-frame clones and omits some. The DNA gave D and trimming, while V, J and clone size come from that table. Among under 200,000 clones, approximately 90% were seen once, and the ten largest hold approximately 0.48%. V gene TRBV11-2 combines with J gene TRBJ1-3; D not certain. The source of this sequence is a man aged 50 to 59 with acute or convalescent COVID-19. Sequencing used peripheral blood. CDR3 nucleotide sequence: TGTGCCAGCAGCAGCGTCAGCTCTGGAAACACCATATATTTT. This encodes CASSSVSSGNTIYF.